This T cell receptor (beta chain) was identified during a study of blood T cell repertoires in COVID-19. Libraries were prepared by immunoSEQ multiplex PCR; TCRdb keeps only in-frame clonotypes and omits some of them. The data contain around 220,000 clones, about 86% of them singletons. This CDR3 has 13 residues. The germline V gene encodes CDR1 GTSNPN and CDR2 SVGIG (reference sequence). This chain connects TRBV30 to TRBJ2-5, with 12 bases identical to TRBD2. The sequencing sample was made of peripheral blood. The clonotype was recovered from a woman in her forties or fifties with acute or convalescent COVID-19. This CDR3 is CASMTSGGETQYF. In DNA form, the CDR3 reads TGTGCTTCGATGACTAGCGGGGGAGAGACCCAGTACTTC.